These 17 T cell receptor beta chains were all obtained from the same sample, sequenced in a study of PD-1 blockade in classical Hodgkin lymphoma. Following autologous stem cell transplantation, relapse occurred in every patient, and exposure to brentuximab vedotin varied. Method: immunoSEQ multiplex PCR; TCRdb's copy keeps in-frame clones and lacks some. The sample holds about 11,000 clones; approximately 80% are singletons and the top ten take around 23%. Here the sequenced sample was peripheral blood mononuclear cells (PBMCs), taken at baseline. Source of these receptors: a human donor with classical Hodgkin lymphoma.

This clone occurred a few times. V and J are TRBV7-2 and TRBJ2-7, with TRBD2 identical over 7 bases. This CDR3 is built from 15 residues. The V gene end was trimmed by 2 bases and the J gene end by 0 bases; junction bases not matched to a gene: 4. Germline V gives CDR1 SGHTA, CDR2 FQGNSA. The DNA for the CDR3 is TGTGCCAGCAGCTTACTAGCGGATGTCTCCTACGAGCAGTACTTC. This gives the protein CASSLLADVSYEQYF.

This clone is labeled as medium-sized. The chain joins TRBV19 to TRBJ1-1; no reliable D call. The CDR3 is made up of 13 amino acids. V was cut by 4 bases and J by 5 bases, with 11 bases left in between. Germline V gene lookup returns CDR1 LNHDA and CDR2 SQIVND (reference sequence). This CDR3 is CASSRDLPTEAFF. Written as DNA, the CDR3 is TGTGCCAGTAGTAGGGATCTCCCTACTGAAGCTTTCTTT.

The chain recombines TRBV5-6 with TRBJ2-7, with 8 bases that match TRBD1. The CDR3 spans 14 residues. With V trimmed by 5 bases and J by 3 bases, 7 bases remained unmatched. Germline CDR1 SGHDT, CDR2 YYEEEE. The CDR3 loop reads CASRTGTGFYEQYF. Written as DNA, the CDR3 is TGTGCCAGCAGAACCGGGACAGGTTTCTACGAGCAGTACTTC.

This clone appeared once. CDR3 sequence: CASKPTFHFAGGNQPQHF. Written as DNA, the CDR3 is TGTGCCAGCAAGCCGACATTCCACTTTGCTGGTGGCAATCAGCCCCAGCATTTT. The chain joins TRBV7-8 to TRBJ1-5; D ambiguous. V was pared by 7 bases and J by 2 bases, with 24 bases between. Germline CDR1 reads SGHVS; CDR2 reads FQNEAQ. CDR3 length: 18 amino acids.

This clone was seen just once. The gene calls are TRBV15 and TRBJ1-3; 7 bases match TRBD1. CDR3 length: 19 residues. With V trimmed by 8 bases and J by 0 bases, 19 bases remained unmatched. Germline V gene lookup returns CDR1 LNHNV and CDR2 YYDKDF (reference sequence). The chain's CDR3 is CATEPPRDSQNCSGNTIYF. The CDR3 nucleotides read TGTGCCACCGAGCCACCCCGGGACAGCCAAAACTGCTCTGGAAACACCATATATTTT.

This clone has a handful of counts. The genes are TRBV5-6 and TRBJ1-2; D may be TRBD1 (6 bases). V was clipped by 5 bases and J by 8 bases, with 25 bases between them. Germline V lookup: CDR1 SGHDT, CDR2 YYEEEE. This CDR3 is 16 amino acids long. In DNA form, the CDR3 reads TGTGCCAGCAGATTTACAGGGACGGGGAGGACTTACGGCTACACCTTC. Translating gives CASRFTGTGRTYGYTF.

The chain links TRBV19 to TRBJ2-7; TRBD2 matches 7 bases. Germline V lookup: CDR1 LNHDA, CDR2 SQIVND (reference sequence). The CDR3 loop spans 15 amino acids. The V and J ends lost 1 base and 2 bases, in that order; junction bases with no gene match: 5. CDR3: CASSIAGGRPYEQYF. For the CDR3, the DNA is TGTGCCAGTAGTATAGCTGGCGGGAGACCCTACGAGCAGTACTTC.

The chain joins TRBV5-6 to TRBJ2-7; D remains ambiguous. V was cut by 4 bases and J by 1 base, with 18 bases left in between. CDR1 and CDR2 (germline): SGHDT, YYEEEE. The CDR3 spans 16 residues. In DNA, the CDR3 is TGTGCCAGCAGCCCCCCCGTTAAGCAGGTATCCTACGAGCAGTACTTC. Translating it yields CASSPPVKQVSYEQYF. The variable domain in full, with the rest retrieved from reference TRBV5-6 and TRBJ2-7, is DAGVTQSPTHLIKTRGQQVTLRCSPKSGHDTVSWYQQALGQGPQFIFQYYEEEERQRGNFPDRFSGHQFPNYSSELNVNALLLGDSALYLCASSPPVKQVSYEQYFGPGTRLTVT.

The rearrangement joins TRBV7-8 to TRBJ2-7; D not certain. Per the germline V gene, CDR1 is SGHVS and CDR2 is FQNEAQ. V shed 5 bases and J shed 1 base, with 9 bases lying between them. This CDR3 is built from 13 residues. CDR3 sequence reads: CASSPWISYEQYF. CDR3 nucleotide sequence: TGTGCCAGCAGCCCCTGGATATCCTACGAGCAGTACTTC.

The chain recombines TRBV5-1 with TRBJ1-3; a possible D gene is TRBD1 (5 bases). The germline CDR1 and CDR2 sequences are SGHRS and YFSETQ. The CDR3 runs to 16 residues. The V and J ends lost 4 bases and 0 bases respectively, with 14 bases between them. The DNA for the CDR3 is TGCGCCAGCAGCCCGCAGGGACTCAACTCTGGAAACACCATATATTTT. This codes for CASSPQGLNSGNTIYF.

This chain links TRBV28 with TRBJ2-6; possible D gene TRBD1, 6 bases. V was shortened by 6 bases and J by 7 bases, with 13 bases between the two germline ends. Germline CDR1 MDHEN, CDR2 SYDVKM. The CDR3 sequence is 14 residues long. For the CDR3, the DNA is TGTGCCAGCAGGGCACAGGGTAGAGCCAACGTCCTGACTTTC. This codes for CASRAQGRANVLTF.

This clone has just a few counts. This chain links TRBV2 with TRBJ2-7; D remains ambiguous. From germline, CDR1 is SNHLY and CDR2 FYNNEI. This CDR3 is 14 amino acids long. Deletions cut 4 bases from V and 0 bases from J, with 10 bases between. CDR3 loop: CASSGTDFSYEQYF. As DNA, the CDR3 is TGTGCCAGCAGTGGAACAGACTTCTCCTACGAGCAGTACTTC.

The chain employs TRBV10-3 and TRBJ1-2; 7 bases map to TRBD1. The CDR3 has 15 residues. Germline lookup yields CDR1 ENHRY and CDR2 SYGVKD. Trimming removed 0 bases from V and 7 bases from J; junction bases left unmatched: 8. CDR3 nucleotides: TGTGCCATCAGTGAGTCCCGGGGAGGGGGCTTTGGCTACACCTTC. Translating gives CAISESRGGGFGYTF.

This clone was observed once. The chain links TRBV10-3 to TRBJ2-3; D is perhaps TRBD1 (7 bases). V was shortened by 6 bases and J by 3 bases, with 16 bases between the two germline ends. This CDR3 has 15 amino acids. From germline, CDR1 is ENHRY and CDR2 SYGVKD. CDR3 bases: TGTGCCATCAGACCCCAGGGGGGAAGGACAGATACGCAGTATTTT. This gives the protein CAIRPQGGRTDTQYF.

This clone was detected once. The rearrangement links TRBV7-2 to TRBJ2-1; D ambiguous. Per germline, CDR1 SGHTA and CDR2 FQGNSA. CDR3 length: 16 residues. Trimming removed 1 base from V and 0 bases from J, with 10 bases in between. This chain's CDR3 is CASSLVAASSYNEQFF. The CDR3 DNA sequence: TGTGCCAGCAGCTTAGTCGCGGCCAGCTCCTACAATGAGCAGTTCTTC.

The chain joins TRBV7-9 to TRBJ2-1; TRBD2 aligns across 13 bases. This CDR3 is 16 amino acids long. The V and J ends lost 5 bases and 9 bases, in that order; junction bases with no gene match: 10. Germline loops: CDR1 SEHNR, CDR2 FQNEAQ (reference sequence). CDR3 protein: CASSQGLAGVFGEQFF. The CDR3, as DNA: TGTGCCAGCAGCCAAGGACTAGCGGGAGTCTTTGGTGAGCAGTTCTTC.

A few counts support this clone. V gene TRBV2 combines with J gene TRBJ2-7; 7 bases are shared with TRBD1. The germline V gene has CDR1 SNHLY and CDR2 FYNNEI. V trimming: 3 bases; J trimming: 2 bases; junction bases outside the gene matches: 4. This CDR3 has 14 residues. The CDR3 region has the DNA TGTGCCAGCAGTGACCGGGACAGAGCCTACGAGCAGTACTTC. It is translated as CASSDRDRAYEQYF.